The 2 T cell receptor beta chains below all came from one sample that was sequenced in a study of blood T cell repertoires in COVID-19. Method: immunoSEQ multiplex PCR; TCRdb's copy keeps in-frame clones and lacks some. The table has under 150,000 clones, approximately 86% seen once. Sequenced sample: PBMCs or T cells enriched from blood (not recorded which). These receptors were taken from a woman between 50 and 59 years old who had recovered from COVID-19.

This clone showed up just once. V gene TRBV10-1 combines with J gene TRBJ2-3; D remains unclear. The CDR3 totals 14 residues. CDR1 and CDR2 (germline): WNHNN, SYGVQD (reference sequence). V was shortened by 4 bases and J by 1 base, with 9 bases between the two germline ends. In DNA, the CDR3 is TGCGCCAGCAGTGCCCGCCGGGGCACAGATACGCAGTATTTT. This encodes CASSARRGTDTQYF.

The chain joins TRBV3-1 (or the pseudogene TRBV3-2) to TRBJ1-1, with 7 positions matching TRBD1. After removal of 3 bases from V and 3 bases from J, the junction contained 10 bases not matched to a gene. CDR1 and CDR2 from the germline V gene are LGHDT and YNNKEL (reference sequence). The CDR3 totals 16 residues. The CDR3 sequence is CASSHLLEQGYTEAFF. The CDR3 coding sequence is TGTGCCAGCAGCCACTTATTGGAACAGGGGTACACTGAAGCTTTCTTT.